This T cell receptor (beta chain) appears in the sequencing data of a study of response to subunit inactivated influenza vaccine. Findings and limits, study-wide: Each seasonal flu vaccination may recruit only limited new T cells, authors suggested.

With regard to this clonotype: Its cognate antigen is unknown.

V was clipped by 4 bases and J by 8 bases; unmatched bases: 9. The CDR3 extends over 16 amino acids. Germline CDR1 ENHRY, CDR2 SYGVKD. TCRdb itself ran the RT-PCR reads through MiXCR, one entry per CDR3 protein. Among roughly 500,000 distinct CDR3 sequences, approximately 16% were seen once, and the ten largest hold less than 4%. The sequencing here drew on CD4+ T cells sorted from PBMCs, taken 23 months after vaccination. This receptor was identified in a man aged 50-75 years who received an inactivated influenza vaccine. The J gene is TRBJ2-2, the V gene TRBV10-3; the match to TRBD2 covers 11 bases. The CDR3 DNA sequence: TGTGCCATCAGTGGATTAGCGGGAGGGCCTGCAGGGGAGCTGTTTTTT. Translation: CAISGLAGGPAGELFF.